The rows below give T cell receptor beta chains drawn from one sample of a study of STAT3 mutations in large granular lymphocyte leukemia. The table came from immunoSEQ multiplex PCR; TCRdb's copy has only in-frame clones and leaves some out. The sample shows under 15,000 clones, 75% to 80% of them seen only once. The specimen sequenced was peripheral blood mononuclear cells. The receptors stem from a man aged 55 to 70 with T-cell large granular lymphocyte leukemia. Some clones in this sample may be carry-over from other donors' samples. Both conserved end residues are part of each CDR3. The D gene is left open where the match is weak. A clone size is listed for some rows: how often the clone was seen (once, few, many), or a class if it is expanded.

TRBV4-1,.,.,TRBJ1-5,TGCGCCAGCAGCCAAGAACCGGGAATTCGGAGCAATCAGCCCCAGCATTTT,CASSQEPGIRSNQPQHF
TRBV4-1,.,TRBD2,TRBJ2-1,TGCGCCAGCAGACGTAGCGGGAGCCGTCAAAATGAGCAGTTCTTC,CASRRSGSRQNEQFF
TRBV30,.,.,TRBJ2-7,TGTGCCTGGAGTGTAGATGGCTCCGAGCAGTACTTC,CAWSVDGSEQYF
TRBV20-1,.,.,TRBJ2-1,TGCAGTGCCCAGAGGGGGGAGGGCGAGTTCTTC,CSAQRGEGEFF
TRBV5-1,.,.,TRBJ2-1,TGCGCCAGCAGCGCTGAGGTGTTGAGTTACAATGAGCAGTTCTTC,CASSAEVLSYNEQFF
TRBV7-8,few,.,TRBJ1-1,TGTGCCAGCAGCTCGAGACAGGCCCAATCTTTAACTGAAGCTTTCTTT,CASSSRQAQSLTEAFF
TRBV7-2,.,.,TRBJ1-1,TGTGCCAGCAGCGTTACACCAATGAACACTGAAGCTTTCTTT,CASSVTPMNTEAFF
TRBV6-5,.,.,TRBJ1-1,TGTGCCAGCAGAAAGAACACTGAAGCTTTCTTT,CASRKNTEAFF
TRBV27,.,TRBD1,TRBJ2-6,TGTGCCAGCAGTTTATTCCGTCCCGGGACAGGGGTTGGGGCCAACGTCCTGACTTTC,CASSLFRPGTGVGANVLTF
TRBV4-1,.,.,TRBJ1-1,TGCGCCAGCAGCCAGCTCCCGGGCCAAATTAACACTGAAGCTTTCTTT,CASSQLPGQINTEAFF
TRBV5-4,.,.,TRBJ2-3,TGTGCCAGCAGCTACGCGGGACGCGGTACAGATACGCAGTATTTT,CASSYAGRGTDTQYF
TRBV10-3,.,TRBD1,TRBJ1-5,TGTGCCATCAGTGAACAGGGGGTTTGGGAGCAGCCCCAGCATTTT,CAISEQGVWEQPQHF
TRBV7-7,.,TRBD1,TRBJ1-3,TGTGCCAGCAGCTTAGTAAATGACGGGACAGTGATTAAGGCCATATATTTT,CASSLVNDGTVIKAIYF
TRBV28,once,.,TRBJ1-5,TGTGCCAGCAGGGGGACACCTAGCAATCAGCCCCAGCATTTT,CASRGTPSNQPQHF
TRBV19,.,TRBD1,TRBJ1-4,TGTGCCAGTAGTACGGGACAGACCGCAACTAATGAAAAACTGTTTTTT,CASSTGQTATNEKLFF
TRBV7-8,.,TRBD2,TRBJ2-7,TGTGCCAGCAGGAAAGGGGCGGGAGGGCCGTCCTACGAGCAGTACTTC,CASRKGAGGPSYEQYF
TRBV5-1,.,.,TRBJ2-5,TGCGCCAGCAGCCCACAGGGGACTCGACTGGAGACCCAGTACTTC,CASSPQGTRLETQYF
TRBV27,few,.,TRBJ2-1,TGTGCCAGCAGTCCTTGGAACAGACACAATGAGCAGTTCTTC,CASSPWNRHNEQFF
TRBV29-1,.,TRBD2,TRBJ2-3,TGCAGCGCCCGCTGGGGGGGGACAGATACGCAGTATTTT,CSARWGGTDTQYF
TRBV5-1,.,.,TRBJ2-1,TGCGCCAGCAGCTTGGGACAGGTCAGTAGTTTCGATGAGCAGTTCTTC,CASSLGQVSSFDEQFF
TRBV15,once,.,TRBJ2-6,TGTGCCACCAGCCCCAGGGCAAGGGGCCTCTCTGGGGCCAACGTCCTGACTTTC,CATSPRARGLSGANVLTF
TRBV5-4,.,TRBD2,TRBJ2-3,TGTGCCAGCAGCTTGGGGGGGGGAACAGATACGCAGTATTTT,CASSLGGGTDTQYF
TRBV28,.,TRBD1,TRBJ2-7,TGTGCCAGCAGTATTCACGGGGGACAGGGAGGTTCCTACGAGCAGTACTTC,CASSIHGGQGGSYEQYF
TRBV30,.,TRBD1,TRBJ2-2,TGTGCCTGGGGACAGGGAAGGGGTCCCGGGGAGCTGTTTTTT,CAWGQGRGPGELFF
TRBV5-1,.,.,TRBJ1-2,TGCGCCAGCAGCACAAATACAGGGATGTATGGCTACACCTTC,CASSTNTGMYGYTF
TRBV29-1,.,.,TRBJ2-3,TGCAGCGGGGACGCCAGCACAGATACGCAGTATTTT,CSGDASTDTQYF
TRBV4-1,.,.,TRBJ1-5,TGCGCCAGCAGCCAACTCGCTGCTATCAATCAGCCCCAGCATTTT,CASSQLAAINQPQHF
TRBV30,few,TRBD1,TRBJ1-2,TGTGCCTGGAGCCGGGACAGGGCTCTTCGAGGCTACACCTTC,CAWSRDRALRGYTF
TRBV6-5,.,TRBD2,TRBJ2-7,TGTGCCAGCAGCCGAGAGAATAGCGGGAGTTATGAGCAGTACTTC,CASSRENSGSYEQYF
TRBV9,.,.,TRBJ1-2,TGTGCCAGCAGCGTAGGGGGGCCGCTAAGGGGTGGCTACACCTTC,CASSVGGPLRGGYTF
TRBV30,.,.,TRBJ1-3,TGTGCCTGGAGTACCCTCTCTGGAAACACCATATATTTT,CAWSTLSGNTIYF
TRBV9,.,.,TRBJ2-2,TGTGCCAGCAGCGTAGGCACCGGGGAGCTGTTTTTT,CASSVGTGELFF
TRBV7-9,few,TRBD1,TRBJ2-7,TGTGCCAGCAGCTTAGAGGACAGGGGAGTCTACGAGCAGTACTTC,CASSLEDRGVYEQYF
TRBV28,.,.,TRBJ1-1,TGTGCCAGCACTCTCGGGGAGGGACTATTGAACACTGAAGCTTTCTTT,CASTLGEGLLNTEAFF
TRBV28,.,TRBD2,TRBJ2-1,TGTGCCAGCAGTATTTCGCATAGCGGGAGGGCCTACAATGAGCAGTTCTTC,CASSISHSGRAYNEQFF
TRBV30,once,.,TRBJ2-2,TGTGCCTGGAGAGAGTTGGCCGGGGAGCTGTTTTTT,CAWRELAGELFF
TRBV27,.,.,TRBJ1-1,TGTGCCAGCACCCTGGAGCCGGGTATCACTGAAGCTTTCTTT,CASTLEPGITEAFF